The 21 T cell receptor beta chains given below trace back to one sample, sequenced in a study of HIV-infected patients and healthy controls. No cell fractionation was done, so the repertoire covers all unsorted peripheral blood T cells. cDNA was made from around 0.5 ug RNA using alpha and beta constant primers. Each of the alpha and beta chains got its own library through chain-specific third strand synthesis with indices. TCRdb reprocessed the 5' RACE reads with MiXCR, giving one entry per CDR3 protein. The sample has approximately 3,200 distinct CDR3 sequences, less than 25% seen once. The sample here was blood, taken before antiretroviral therapy. The receptor set was obtained from an adult with HIV infection.

Judged by abundance, this clonotype is large. This rearrangement joins TRBV27 to TRBJ2-7, with D perhaps matching TRBD2 (5 bases). This CDR3 has 16 amino acids. Germline V gives CDR1 MNHEY, CDR2 SMNVEV (reference sequence). Trimming shortened V by 6 bases and J by 7 bases, and 25 bases separated the two germline ends. In DNA form, the CDR3 reads TGTGCCAGCAGCCCCCTAAGCGGCCCAGGTTTATTGGAGCAGTACTTC. Encoded protein: CASSPLSGPGLLEQYF.

This clonotype is categorized as medium-sized (0.01 to 0.1%). This rearrangement joins TRBV19 to TRBJ2-1, with D perhaps being TRBD1 or TRBD2 (5 bases each). Germline CDR1 LNHDA, CDR2 SQIVND (reference sequence). This CDR3 has 14 residues. V was clipped by 5 bases and J by 0 bases, with 8 bases between them. CDR3 in amino acids: CASSWGSSYNEQFF. CDR3 DNA sequence: TGTGCCAGTAGTTGGGGGAGCTCCTACAATGAGCAGTTCTTC.

This clonotype is medium-sized in the sample. The V and J genes are TRBV5-1 and TRBJ2-6; D may be TRBD1 (6 bases). Germline CDR1 reads SGHRS; CDR2 reads YFSETQ. The CDR3 contains 16 residues. V lost 0 bases to trimming and J lost 2 bases, with 9 bases between them. The CDR3 DNA reads TGCGCCAGCAGCTTGGGACAGGAGGCTGGGGCCAACGTCCTGACTTTC. Encoded protein: CASSLGQEAGANVLTF.

By sample share, this clonotype is medium-sized. The rearrangement joins TRBV6-1 to TRBJ2-5; TRBD2 might be the D (6 bases). Germline lookup yields CDR1 MNHNS and CDR2 SASEGT. The V and J ends lost 6 bases and 4 bases respectively, with 12 bases between them. The CDR3 runs to 13 residues. The CDR3 is CASSRDFGETQYF. The DNA for the CDR3 is TGTGCCAGCAGCCGGGACTTTGGAGAGACCCAGTACTTC.

The V call is TRBV19, the J call TRBJ1-1; D is ambiguous. The CDR3 is made up of 16 amino acids. In germline, CDR1 is LNHDA, CDR2 SQIVND (reference sequence). V was trimmed by 5 bases and J by 1 base, leaving 17 bases between them. The CDR3 nucleotides are TGTGCCAGTAGTGTAAGTTACGCACGGTCGAACACTGAAGCTTTCTTT. As protein: CASSVSYARSNTEAFF.

This chain uses TRBV24-1 with TRBJ2-1, with 7 nucleotides matching TRBD1. The germline CDR1 and CDR2 sequences are KGHDR and SFDVKD. The CDR3 has 16 residues. V dropped 3 bases and J dropped 4; count of bases not matched to a gene: 8. CDR3 loop: CATSDNTGADYNEQFF. Written as DNA, the CDR3 is TGTGCCACCAGTGATAATACAGGGGCTGATTACAATGAGCAGTTCTTC.

By share, this clonotype counts as large. This chain links TRBV13 with TRBJ1-5; D is undetermined. V lost 1 base and J 5 bases, leaving 6 bases between the germline ends. Germline assignment: CDR1 PRHDT and CDR2 FYEKMQ (reference sequence). The CDR3 consists of 13 residues. CDR3 sequence reads: CASSLAPDQPQHF. CDR3 in DNA: TGTGCCAGCAGCTTAGCCCCCGATCAGCCCCAGCATTTT. The entire variable domain, with the rest obtained from reference TRBV13 and TRBJ1-5, is as follows: AAGVIQSPRHLIKEKRETATLKCYPIPRHDTVYWYQQGPGQDPQFLISFYEKMQSDKGSIPDRFSAQQFSDYHSELNMSSLELGDSALYFCASSLAPDQPQHFGDGTRLSIL.

This clonotype was seen more than once but under ten times. The V call is TRBV27, the J call TRBJ1-5; D unclear. V dropped 6 bases and J dropped 0 bases, with 9 bases sitting between them. Germline V gene data show CDR1 as MNHEY and CDR2 as SMNVEV (reference sequence). There are 14 residues in the CDR3. In DNA, the CDR3 is TGTGCCAGCAGCCCCAGGAGTAGCAATCAGCCCCAGCATTTT. The encoded protein is CASSPRSSNQPQHF.

This clonotype is categorized as medium-sized (0.01 to 0.1%). This rearrangement joins TRBV6-1 to TRBJ1-1; 9 bases match TRBD1. In germline, CDR1 is MNHNS, CDR2 SASEGT. The ends lost 6 bases at V and 5 bases at J; junction bases unmatched: 7. This CDR3 is 14 amino acids long. CDR3 sequence (DNA): TGTGCCAGCAGGGTTACAGGGGGCAGAACTGAAGCTTTCTTT. Translated, it gives CASRVTGGRTEAFF.

By sample share, this clonotype is medium-sized. The chain is built from TRBV7-2 and TRBJ2-3; TRBD1 matches at 9 bases. J was trimmed by 4 bases and V by 1 base; bases with no gene match: 6. The CDR3 loop spans 16 amino acids. The germline CDR1 and CDR2 sequences are SGHTA and FQGNSA. This CDR3 is CASSLGNRGLADTQYF. DNA for the CDR3: TGTGCCAGCAGCTTAGGCAACAGGGGGCTGGCAGATACGCAGTATTTT.

The chain links TRBV18 to TRBJ1-1, with D hard to call. The CDR3 loop spans 14 amino acids. Germline V gene data show CDR1 as KGHSH and CDR2 as LQKENI. Trimming cost V 3 bases and J 0 bases, with 8 bases left between them. CDR3 nucleotides: TGTGCCAGCTCACCTATCGTCCTGAACACTGAAGCTTTCTTT. This translates into CASSPIVLNTEAFF.

This clonotype rates as medium-sized (0.01 to 0.1%). The chain is built from TRBV20-1 and TRBJ1-1, with 7 bases identical to TRBD1. CDR1 DFQATT and CDR2 SNEGSKA come from the germline V gene (reference sequence). CDR3 length: 15 residues. J was trimmed by 5 bases and V by 6 bases; bases with no gene match: 15. The chain's CDR3 is CSAEGAGAGETEAFF. CDR3 nucleotides: TGCAGTGCCGAGGGGGCAGGGGCCGGGGAGACTGAAGCTTTCTTT.

CDR3 sequence (DNA): TGTGCCAGCAGTCCCGAAAGCGGCCCGAACACCGGGGAGCTGTTTTTT. This encodes CASSPESGPNTGELFF. The chain couples TRBV12-3 or TRBV12-4 to TRBJ2-2, with a possible D match to TRBD2 (5 bases). Trimming shortened V by 5 bases and J by 0 bases, and 13 bases separated the two germline ends. The CDR3 is 16 amino acids.

This clonotype was seen more than once but under ten times. The chain links TRBV4-3 to TRBJ1-1; TRBD1 might be the D (5 bases). In germline, CDR1 is LGHNA, CDR2 YSLEER. V shed 1 base and J shed 4 bases, with 13 bases lying between them. CDR3 length: 15 residues. CDR3 DNA sequence: TGCGCCAGCAGCCAAGGGGGGTGGGCCGGCACTGAAGCTTTCTTT. Translated: CASSQGGWAGTEAFF.

Details on this clonotype: This sequence may be a read error, since a much larger clone differs from it by one base. V gene TRBV12-3 or TRBV12-4 combines with J gene TRBJ1-5, with D perhaps matching TRBD1 (6 bases). V was clipped by 3 bases and J by 4 bases, with 10 bases between them. The CDR3 has 14 amino acids. CDR3 region: CASSFLDRNQPQHF. In DNA form, the CDR3 reads TGTGCCAGCAGTTTCCTGGACAGAAATCAGCCCCAGCATTTT.

In its sample, this clonotype ranks as medium-sized. The chain has TRBV5-4 and TRBJ2-4; either TRBD1 or TRBD2 may supply D (5 bases each). V dropped 0 bases and J dropped 1 base, with 8 bases sitting between them. Germline V CDR1 and CDR2: SGHNT, YYREEE (reference sequence). CDR3 size: 15 residues. DNA for the CDR3: TGTGCCAGCAGCTTGGCCGAGGGGGCCAAAAACATTCAGTACTTC. Residues: CASSLAEGAKNIQYF.

This clonotype was observed a handful of times. V and J are TRBV7-9 and TRBJ2-7, with D uncertain. CDR1 is SEHNR, CDR2 FQNEAQ, per germline (reference sequence). V was pared by 4 bases and J by 2 bases, with 9 bases between. This CDR3 comprises 13 residues. CDR3 in DNA: TGTGCCAGCAGCTCAGACACAACCTACGAGCAGTACTTC. Translating it yields CASSSDTTYEQYF.

This clonotype ranks as medium-sized. This sequence joins TRBV5-1 and TRBJ2-3, with 8 positions matching TRBD2. CDR1 SGHRS and CDR2 YFSETQ come from the germline V gene. J was trimmed by 2 bases and V by 0 bases; bases with no gene match: 5. This CDR3 has 16 amino acids. CDR3 protein: CASSLAGGGITDTQYF. The CDR3, as DNA: TGCGCCAGCAGCTTGGCCGGCGGGGGGATCACAGATACGCAGTATTTT.

The chain carries TRBV11-1 and TRBJ1-6; 7 bases match TRBD1. Trimming cost V 5 bases and J 7 bases; bases outside gene matches: 5. CDR1 and CDR2 from the germline V gene are SGHAT and FQDESV (reference sequence). The CDR3 runs to 14 residues. CDR3 nucleotides: TGTGCCAGCAGCGGCCGGGACAGCAATTCACCCCTCCACTTT. The encoded protein is CASSGRDSNSPLHF.

The V call is TRBV5-1, the J call TRBJ2-1; 10 positions match TRBD2. CDR1 and CDR2 from the germline V gene are SGHRS and YFSETQ. The V and J ends lost 1 base and 6 bases, in that order; junction bases with no gene match: 4. CDR3 length: 15 residues. DNA of the CDR3: TGCGCCAGCAGCTTGTCCGCTAGCGGGGGCAATGAGCAGTTCTTC. It specifies CASSLSASGGNEQFF. The full variable domain, its missing parts supplied by reference TRBV5-1 and TRBJ2-1, is KAGVTQTPRYLIKTRGQQVTLSCSPISGHRSVSWYQQTPGQGLQFLFEYFSETQRNKGNFPGRFSGRQFSNSRSEMNVSTLELGDSALYLCASSLSASGGNEQFFGPGTRLTVL.

This clonotype has only a few counts. This chain connects TRBV30 to TRBJ1-5; no clear D. Trimming stripped 4 bases from V and 3 bases from J, with 13 bases between. The CDR3 is 14 residues long. The germline gives CDR1 GTSNPN, CDR2 SVGIG (reference sequence). The DNA of the CDR3 is TGTGCCTGGAATGGGCCCTCCCCCAATCAGCCCCAGCATTTT. Translating gives CAWNGPSPNQPQHF.